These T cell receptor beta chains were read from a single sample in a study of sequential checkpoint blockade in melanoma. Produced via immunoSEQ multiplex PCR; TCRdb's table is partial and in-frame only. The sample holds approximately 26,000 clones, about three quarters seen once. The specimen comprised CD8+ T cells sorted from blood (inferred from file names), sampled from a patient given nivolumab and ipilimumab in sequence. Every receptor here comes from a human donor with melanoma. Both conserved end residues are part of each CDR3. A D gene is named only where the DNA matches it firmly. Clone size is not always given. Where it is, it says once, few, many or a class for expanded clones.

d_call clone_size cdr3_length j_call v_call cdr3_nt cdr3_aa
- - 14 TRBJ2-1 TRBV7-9 TGTGCCAGCAGCTTAGCCCAGGACAACAATGAGCAGTTCTTC CASSLAQDNNEQFF
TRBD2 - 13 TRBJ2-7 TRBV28 TGTGCCAGCAGTCCCTCTGGGGGGGACGAGCAGTACTTC CASSPSGGDEQYF
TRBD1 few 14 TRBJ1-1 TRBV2 TGTGCCAGCAGCGCGACAGGGAGAAACACTGAAGCTTTCTTT CASSATGRNTEAFF
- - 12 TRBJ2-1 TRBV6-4 TGTGCCAGCAGCGGCTCAGGAAGAGAGCAGTTCTTC CASSGSGREQFF
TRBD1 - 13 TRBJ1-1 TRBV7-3 TGTGCCAGCAGCTTTCGACAGGGGGCTGAAGCTTTCTTT CASSFRQGAEAFF
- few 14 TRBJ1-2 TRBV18 TGTGCCAGCTCACCTCAGGGGTCGGCCTATGGCTACACCTTC CASSPQGSAYGYTF
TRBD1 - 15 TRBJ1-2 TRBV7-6 TGTGCCAGCAGTATAGGGACAGGGGTTCCGGATGGCTACACCTTC CASSIGTGVPDGYTF
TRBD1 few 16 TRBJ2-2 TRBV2 TGTGCCATCCTCCCAAGAGACAGGGAGAACACCGGGGAGCTGTTTTTT CAILPRDRENTGELFF
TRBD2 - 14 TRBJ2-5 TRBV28 TGTGCCAGCAGTTTCCTAGCGGGAGGGGAGACCCAGTACTTC CASSFLAGGETQYF
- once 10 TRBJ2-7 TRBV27 TGTGCCAGCGGTCCGTCGGGGCAGTACTTC CASGPSGQYF
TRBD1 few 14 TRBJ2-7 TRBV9 TGTGCCAGCAGCGTAGGAGGGGGCACCTACGAGCAGTACTTC CASSVGGGTYEQYF
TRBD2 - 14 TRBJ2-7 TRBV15 TGTGCCACCAGCCTCGCTAGCGGACACTACGAGCAGTACTTC CATSLASGHYEQYF
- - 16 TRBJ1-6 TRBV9 TGTGCCAGCAGCGTACAGGAAAGCTCCTATAATTCACCCCTCCACTTT CASSVQESSYNSPLHF
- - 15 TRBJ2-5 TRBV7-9 TGTGCCAGCAGCTTGGAGACCGAGCAGGGAGAGACCCAGTACTTC CASSLETEQGETQYF
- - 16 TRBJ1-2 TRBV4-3 TGCGCCAGCAGCCAAGATTGGCCTGGGGAGCCTAGCGGCTACACCTTC CASSQDWPGEPSGYTF
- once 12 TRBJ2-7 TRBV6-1 TGTGCCAGCAGGCCGCGCCGCTACGAGCAGTACTTC CASRPRRYEQYF
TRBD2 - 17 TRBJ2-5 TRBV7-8 TGTGCCAGCAGCCATCCGCCGGGACTAGCGGTACAAGAGACCCAGTACTTC CASSHPPGLAVQETQYF
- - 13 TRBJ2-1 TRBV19 TGTGCCAGTAGTATAGTACCCCTCGGTGAGCAGTTCTTC CASSIVPLGEQFF
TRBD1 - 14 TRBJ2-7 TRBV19 TGTGCCAGTAGTCCCGGGACAGGGATCTACGAGCAGTACTTC CASSPGTGIYEQYF
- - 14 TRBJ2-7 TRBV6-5 TGTGCCAGCAGTGCCCCGGACTATTCCTACGAGCAGTACTTC CASSAPDYSYEQYF
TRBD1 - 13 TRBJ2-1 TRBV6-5 TGTGCCAGCAGTCCAGGGGGTTACAATGAGCAGTTCTTC CASSPGGYNEQFF
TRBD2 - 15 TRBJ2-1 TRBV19 TGTGCCAGTAGCCCCCCAGCGGGAGGGCCTGATGAGCAGTTCTTC CASSPPAGGPDEQFF
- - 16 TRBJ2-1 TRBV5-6 TGTGCCAGCAGCTTAGGCCCAGGGGCGGTCCACAATGAGCAGTTCTTC CASSLGPGAVHNEQFF
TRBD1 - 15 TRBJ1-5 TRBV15 TGTGCCACCACCGCGGACAGGGGATGGAATCAGCCCCAGCATTTT CATTADRGWNQPQHF
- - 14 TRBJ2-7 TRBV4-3 TGCGCCAGCAGCCAGATGATCAGGGACTACGAGCAGTACTTC CASSQMIRDYEQYF
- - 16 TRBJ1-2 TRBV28 TGTGCCAGCAGTTTAGAAGGAACAGGGACTAACTATGGCTACACCTTC CASSLEGTGTNYGYTF
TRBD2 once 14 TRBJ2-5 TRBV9 TGTGCCAGCAGCCCGGGACTATCCGGGGAGACCCAGTACTTC CASSPGLSGETQYF
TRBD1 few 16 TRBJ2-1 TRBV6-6 TGTGCCAGCAGTTACCCCGGACAGGGAATATACAATGAGCAGTTCTTC CASSYPGQGIYNEQFF
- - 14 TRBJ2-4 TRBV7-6 TGTGCCAGCAGCTCCCCGGAGTCCAAAAACATTCAGTACTTC CASSSPESKNIQYF
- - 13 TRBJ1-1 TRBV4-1 TGCGCCAGCAGCCAAGATTCATTTGTTGAAGCTTTCTTT CASSQDSFVEAFF
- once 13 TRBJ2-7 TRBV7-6 TGTGCCAGCAGCCCGAACACAAACTACGAGCAGTACTTC CASSPNTNYEQYF
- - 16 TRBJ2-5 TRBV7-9 TGTGCCAGCAGCTTAGCGGGACACGGCAGTCGAGAGACCCAGTACTTC CASSLAGHGSRETQYF
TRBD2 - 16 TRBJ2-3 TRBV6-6 TGTGCCACAAAACCGGGACCGCTAGCGGGAGCCGATACGCAGTATTTT CATKPGPLAGADTQYF